This T cell receptor (beta chain) was profiled in a study of blood T cell repertoires in COVID-19. Overall study: Both acute and convalescent COVID-19 samples were obtained from the United States, Italy and Spain. Nucleic acid was either cDNA or gDNA, and it came from T cells, B-cell-depleted T cells, or PBMCs.

V dropped 3 bases and J dropped 7; count of bases not matched to a gene: 3. This CDR3 is built from 12 residues. Germline assignment: CDR1 SEHNR and CDR2 FQNEAQ (reference sequence). Authors' methods: Amplification with reference gene primers provided the estimates of nucleated cell counts. Profiled with immunoSEQ multiplex PCR; TCRdb holds only in-frame clones, not every one. The V and J calls and clone size were taken over from that table, and D and trimming were inferred from the DNA. The sample consists of approximately 180,000 clones, around nine tenths of them appearing once. The J gene is TRBJ2-7, the V gene TRBV7-9, with 7 bases that match TRBD2. The receptor was derived from a man aged 45-60 years with acute or convalescent COVID-19. The sequenced sample was peripheral blood. The CDR3 loop reads CASSFGTKEQYF. The CDR3 nucleotides read TGTGCCAGCAGCTTTGGGACTAAGGAGCAGTACTTC. Supplemented by reference TRBV7-9 and TRBJ2-7, the full variable domain reads DTGVSQNPRHKITKRGQNVTFRCDPISEHNRLYWYRQTLGQGPEFLTYFQNEAQLEKSRLLSDRFSAERPKGSFSTLEIQRTEQGDSAMYLCASSFGTKEQYFGPGTRLTVT.